A single T cell receptor beta chain is shown here with its context. The data originate from a study of technical replicates of blood from a few donors. Assay used: immunoSEQ multiplex PCR; TCRdb lists only in-frame clones, some missing. The sample lists some 70,000 clones; approximately 91% were seen once. The CDR3 runs to 17 residues. Germline-derived CDR1 and CDR2 are WSHSY and SAAADI. The trim removed 10 bases at V and 1 base at J, leaving 16 bases unmatched. The V gene is TRBV10-2, the J gene TRBJ2-3; 8 bases match TRBD2. The specimen sequenced was PBMCs. The origin of this receptor is a human donor in good health. Some clones in this sample may be carry-over from other donors' samples. DNA for the CDR3: TGCGCCACCTGGGGGCTAGCGGGCACAGGCGGCACAGATACGCAGTATTTT. Amino acid sequence: CATWGLAGTGGTDTQYF.